This record concerns one T cell receptor (beta chain) sequence. The data were produced by immunoSEQ multiplex PCR, yet TCRdb's version contains in-frame clones alone and is incomplete. The data hold about 160,000 clones, with about 80% observed a single time. The data were taken from a study of blood T cell repertoires in COVID-19. The CDR3 length is 14 residues. Germline V CDR1 and CDR2: LGHDT, YNNKEL (reference sequence). J gave up 8 bases and V 4 bases, and 10 bases lay outside the gene matches. This TCR came from a woman in her sixties who had recovered from COVID-19. The chain couples TRBV3-1 (or the pseudogene TRBV3-2) to TRBJ1-2; 7 nucleotides line up with TRBD1. Sequencing was performed on PBMCs or T cells enriched from blood (not recorded which). The CDR3 here is CASSPSSGTVGYTF. Written as DNA, the CDR3 is TGTGCCAGCAGCCCCTCGTCCGGGACAGTAGGCTACACCTTC.